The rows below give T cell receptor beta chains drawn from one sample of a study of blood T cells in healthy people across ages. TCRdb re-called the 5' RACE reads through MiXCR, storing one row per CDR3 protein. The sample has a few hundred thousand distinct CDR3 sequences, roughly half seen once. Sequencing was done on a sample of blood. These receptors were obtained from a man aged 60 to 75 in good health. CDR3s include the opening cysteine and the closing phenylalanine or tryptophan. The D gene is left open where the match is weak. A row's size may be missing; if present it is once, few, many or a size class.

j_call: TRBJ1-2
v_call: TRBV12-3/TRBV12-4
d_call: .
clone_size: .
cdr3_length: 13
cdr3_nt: TGTGCCAGCGGTGAAAGACAAATGGGTGGCTACACCTTC
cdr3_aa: CASGERQMGGYTF

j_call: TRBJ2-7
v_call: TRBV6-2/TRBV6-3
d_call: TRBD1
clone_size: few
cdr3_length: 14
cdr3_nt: TGTGCCAGCAGTTACCGGGGACAGCCCTACGAGCAGTACTTC
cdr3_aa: CASSYRGQPYEQYF

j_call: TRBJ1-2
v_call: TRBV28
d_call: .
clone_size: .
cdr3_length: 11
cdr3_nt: TGTGCCTTAGGGGGGGACTATGGCTACACCTTC
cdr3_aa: CALGGDYGYTF

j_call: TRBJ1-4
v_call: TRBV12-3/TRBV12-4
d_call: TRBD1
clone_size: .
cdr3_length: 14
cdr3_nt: TGTGCCAGCACCACAGGGGCAACTAATGAAAAACTGTTTTTT
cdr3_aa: CASTTGATNEKLFF

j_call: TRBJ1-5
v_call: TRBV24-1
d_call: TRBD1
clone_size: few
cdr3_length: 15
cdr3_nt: TGTGCCACCAGCCCGACAGGGAAGAACAATCAGCCCCAGCATTTT
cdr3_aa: CATSPTGKNNQPQHF

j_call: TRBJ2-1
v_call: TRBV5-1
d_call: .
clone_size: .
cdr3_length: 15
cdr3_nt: TGCGCCAGCAGCTTGAGGTCTACGGGGGTCAATGAGCAGTTCTTC
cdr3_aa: CASSLRSTGVNEQFF

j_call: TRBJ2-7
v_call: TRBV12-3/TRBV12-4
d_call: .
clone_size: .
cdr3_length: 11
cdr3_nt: TGTGCCAGCAGTAACACTAGGGAGCAGTACTTC
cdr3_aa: CASSNTREQYF

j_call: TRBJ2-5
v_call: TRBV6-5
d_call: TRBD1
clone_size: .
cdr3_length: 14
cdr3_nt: TGTGCCAGCAGTGATCAGGGGGCCAGGGAGACCCAGTACTTC
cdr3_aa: CASSDQGARETQYF

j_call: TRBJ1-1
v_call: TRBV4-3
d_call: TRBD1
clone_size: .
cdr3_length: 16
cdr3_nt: TGCGCCAGCAGCCAAGGCCCCGGGACAGGGGATACTGAAGCTTTCTTT
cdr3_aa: CASSQGPGTGDTEAFF

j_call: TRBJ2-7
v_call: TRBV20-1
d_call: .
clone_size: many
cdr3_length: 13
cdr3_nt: TGCAGTGCGTCGGGCCGCAATGCCTACGAGCAGTACTTC
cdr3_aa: CSASGRNAYEQYF

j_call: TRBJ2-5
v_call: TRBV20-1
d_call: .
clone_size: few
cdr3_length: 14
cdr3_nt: TGCACCGTCACATTGGGACAAAATCAAGAGACCCCGTACTTC
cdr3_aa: CTVTLGQNQETPYF

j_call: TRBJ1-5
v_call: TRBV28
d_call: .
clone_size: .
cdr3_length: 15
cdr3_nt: TGTGCCAGCAGAACAACAGGGACTAGCAATCAGCCCCAGCATTTT
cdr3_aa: CASRTTGTSNQPQHF

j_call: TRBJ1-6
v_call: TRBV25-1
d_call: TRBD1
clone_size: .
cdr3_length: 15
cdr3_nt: TGTGCCAGCAGTTCACCGACAGGGGATAATTCACCCCTCCACTTT
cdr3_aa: CASSSPTGDNSPLHF

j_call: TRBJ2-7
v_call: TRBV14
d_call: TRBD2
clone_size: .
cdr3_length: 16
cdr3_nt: TGTGCCAGCAGCCGGGGGTTAGCGGGAGGTATTTACGAGCAGTACTTC
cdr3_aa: CASSRGLAGGIYEQYF

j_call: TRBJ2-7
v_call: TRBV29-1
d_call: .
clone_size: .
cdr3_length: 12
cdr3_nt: TGCAGCGTCCGAAGGGGGAAGCACGAGCAGTACTTC
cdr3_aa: CSVRRGKHEQYF

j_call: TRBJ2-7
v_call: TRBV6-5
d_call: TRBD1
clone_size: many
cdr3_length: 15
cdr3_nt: TGTGCCAGCAGTTCGGCCCGACAGGGAACGTACGAGCAGTACTTC
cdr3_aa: CASSSARQGTYEQYF

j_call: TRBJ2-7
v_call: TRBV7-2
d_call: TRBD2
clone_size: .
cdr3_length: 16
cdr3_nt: TGTGCCAGCAGCTTAGATGGGGGAGGGAGCTCCTACGAGCAGTACTTC
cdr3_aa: CASSLDGGGSSYEQYF

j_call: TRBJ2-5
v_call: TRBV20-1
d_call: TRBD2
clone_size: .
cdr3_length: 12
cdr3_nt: TGCAGTGTGGCGCGGGAGCCGGAGACCCAGTACTTC
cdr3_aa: CSVAREPETQYF

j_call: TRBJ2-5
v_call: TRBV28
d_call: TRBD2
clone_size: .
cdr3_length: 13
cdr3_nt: TGTGCCAGCCATAGCGGGAACCCTGGAACCCAGTACTTC
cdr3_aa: CASHSGNPGTQYF

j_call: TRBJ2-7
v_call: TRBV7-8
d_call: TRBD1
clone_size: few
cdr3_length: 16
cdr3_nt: TGTGCCAGCAGCTCGACCTCCGGGACAGGGCCCTACGAGCAGTACTTC
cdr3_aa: CASSSTSGTGPYEQYF

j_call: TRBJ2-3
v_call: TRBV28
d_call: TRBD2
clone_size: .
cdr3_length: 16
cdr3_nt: TGTGCCAGCAGTCCCCAAGGGACTAGCGGGAGAGATACGCAGTATTTT
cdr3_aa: CASSPQGTSGRDTQYF

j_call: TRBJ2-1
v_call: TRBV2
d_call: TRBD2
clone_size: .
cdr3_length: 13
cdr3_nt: TGTGCCAGCAGTGCGCTAGCGGGCGAGACCCAGTTCTTC
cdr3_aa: CASSALAGETQFF

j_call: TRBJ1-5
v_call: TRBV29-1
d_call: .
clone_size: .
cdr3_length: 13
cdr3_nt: TGCAGCGTCCAAGGGGGGTTGGGTCAGCCCCAGCATTTT
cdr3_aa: CSVQGGLGQPQHF

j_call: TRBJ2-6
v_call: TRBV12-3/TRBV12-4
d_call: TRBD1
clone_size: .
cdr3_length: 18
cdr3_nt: TGTGCCAGCAGTTTAGGGACAGGGGTGGGGACTGGGGCCAACGTCCTGACTTTC
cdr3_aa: CASSLGTGVGTGANVLTF

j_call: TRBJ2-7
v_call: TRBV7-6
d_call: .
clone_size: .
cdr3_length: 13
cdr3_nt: TGTGCCAGCAGCTTAAGGCGTACCTACGAGCAGTACTTC
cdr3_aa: CASSLRRTYEQYF

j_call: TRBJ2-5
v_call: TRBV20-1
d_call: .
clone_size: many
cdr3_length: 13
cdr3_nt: TGCAGTTACCGACAGCGAGGTCAAGAGACCCAGTACTTC
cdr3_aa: CSYRQRGQETQYF

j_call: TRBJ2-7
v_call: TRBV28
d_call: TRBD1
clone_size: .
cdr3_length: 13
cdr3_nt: TGTGCCAGCAGACAGGACAGGGTCTACGAGCAGTACTTC
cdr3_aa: CASRQDRVYEQYF

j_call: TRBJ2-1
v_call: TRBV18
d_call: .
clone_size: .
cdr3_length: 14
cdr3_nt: TGTGCCTGCGCTGGGGGGGCTTCCTACAATGAGCAGTTCTTC
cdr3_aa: CACAGGASYNEQFF

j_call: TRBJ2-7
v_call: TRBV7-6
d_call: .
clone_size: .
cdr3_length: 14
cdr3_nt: TGTGCCAGCTGCTTAGGATCGCGGCTTATCGAGCAGTACTTC
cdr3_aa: CASCLGSRLIEQYF

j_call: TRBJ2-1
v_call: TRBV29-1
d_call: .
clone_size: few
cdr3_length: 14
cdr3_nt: TGCAGCGTGGCAACCTCCGGCACGTACAATGAGCAGTTCTTC
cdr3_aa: CSVATSGTYNEQFF

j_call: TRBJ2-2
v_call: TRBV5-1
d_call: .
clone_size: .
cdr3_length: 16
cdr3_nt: TGCGCCAGCAGCTTGGTACAGGGTATGAACACCGGGGAGCTGTTTTTT
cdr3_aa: CASSLVQGMNTGELFF

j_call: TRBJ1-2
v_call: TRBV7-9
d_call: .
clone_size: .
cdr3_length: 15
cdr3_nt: TGTGCCAGCAAACCAGGTGGGGGCGATAACTATGGCTACACCTTC
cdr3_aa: CASKPGGGDNYGYTF

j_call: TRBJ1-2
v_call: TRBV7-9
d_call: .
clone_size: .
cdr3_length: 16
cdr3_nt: TGTGCCAGCAGCTTACGGGGTCAGTCTACTAACTATGGCTACACCTTC
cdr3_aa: CASSLRGQSTNYGYTF

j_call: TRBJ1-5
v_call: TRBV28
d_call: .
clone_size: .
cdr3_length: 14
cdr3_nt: TGTGCCAGCACCCTGTTCCCGACGGATCAGCCCCAGCATTTT
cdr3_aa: CASTLFPTDQPQHF

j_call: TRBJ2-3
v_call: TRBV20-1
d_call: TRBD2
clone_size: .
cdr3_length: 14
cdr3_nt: TGCAGTGCCCCCGGGACTAGCGGTTCAGATACGCAGTATTTT
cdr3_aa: CSAPGTSGSDTQYF

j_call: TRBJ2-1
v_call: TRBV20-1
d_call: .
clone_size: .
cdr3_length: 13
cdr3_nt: TGCAGTGCTAGCGGACCCCAATTCGGGGAGCAGTTCTTC
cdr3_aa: CSASGPQFGEQFF

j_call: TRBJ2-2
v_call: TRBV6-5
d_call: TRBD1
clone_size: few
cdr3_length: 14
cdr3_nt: TGTGCCAGCAGCAGGACAGGGTTGACCGGGGAGCTGTTTTTT
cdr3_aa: CASSRTGLTGELFF

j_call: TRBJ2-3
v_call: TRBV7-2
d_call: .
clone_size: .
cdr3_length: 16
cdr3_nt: TGTGCCAGCAGCTTGACTAGCTTCAGGGGGGCAGATACGCAGTATTTT
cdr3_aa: CASSLTSFRGADTQYF

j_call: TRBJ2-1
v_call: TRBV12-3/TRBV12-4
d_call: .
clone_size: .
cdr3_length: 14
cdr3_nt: TGTGCCAGCAGTTTAACTTGGGGGTGGGATGAGCAGTTCTTC
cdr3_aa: CASSLTWGWDEQFF

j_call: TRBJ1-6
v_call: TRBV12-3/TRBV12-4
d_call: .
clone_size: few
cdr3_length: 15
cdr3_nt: TGTGCCAGCAGGGGCGGCCAGGGGTTGTATTCACCCCTCCACTTT
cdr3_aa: CASRGGQGLYSPLHF

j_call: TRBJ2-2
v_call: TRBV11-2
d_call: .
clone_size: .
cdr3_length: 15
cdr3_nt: TGTGCCAGCAGCCACGGCAGGGGAGGGACCGGGGAGCTGTTTTTT
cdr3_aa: CASSHGRGGTGELFF

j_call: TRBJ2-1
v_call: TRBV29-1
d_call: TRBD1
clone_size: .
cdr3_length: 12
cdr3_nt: TGCAGCGTTTGGACAGGGGACAATGAGCAGTTCTTC
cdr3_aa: CSVWTGDNEQFF

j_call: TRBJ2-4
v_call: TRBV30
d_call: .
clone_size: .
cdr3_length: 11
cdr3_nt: TGTGCCTGGAGAGGGAGAGAGGAGCAGTACTTC
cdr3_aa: CAWRGREEQYF

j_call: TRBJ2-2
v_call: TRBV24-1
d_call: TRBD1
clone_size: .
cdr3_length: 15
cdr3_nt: TGTGCCACCAGTGCTTGGGGACAGCGCACCGGGGAGCTGTTTTTT
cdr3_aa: CATSAWGQRTGELFF

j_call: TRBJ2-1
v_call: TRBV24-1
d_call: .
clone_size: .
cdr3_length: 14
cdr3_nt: TGTGCCACCAGTGAGCCCTCGCGGCCTTCGGAGCAGTTCTTC
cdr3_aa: CATSEPSRPSEQFF